This T cell receptor beta chain comes out of a study of beta chain features in type 1 diabetes. Regarding the study as a whole: Moderate yet significant TCRB CDR3 shortening was seen in Type 1 diabetes patients in all four CD4+ subsets.

Expressed TCRB transcripts got sequenced, as all isolated RNA was reverse transcribed. TCRdb's copy holds only in-frame clones and misses some; the assay was immunoSEQ multiplex PCR. The sample lists some 640,000 clones; about 14% were seen once. Looked up from germline, CDR1 is GTSNPN and CDR2 is SVGIG (reference sequence). Trimming removed 4 bases at V and 5 bases at J, with 16 bases between. There are 14 residues in the CDR3. This clone has more than one count but fewer than ten. Its target is not known. This sequence was found in a man younger than 35 with type 1 diabetes. The genes are TRBV30 and TRBJ2-3; D possibly corresponds to TRBD2 (5 bases). The sequencing input was naive CD4+ T cells from blood. CDR3 in amino acids: CAWTAWRSGDTQYF. The DNA for the CDR3 is TGTGCCTGGACGGCTTGGAGGAGCGGAGATACGCAGTATTTT. Together with reference TRBV30 and TRBJ2-3, the CDR3 gives the full variable domain: SQTIHQWPATLVQPVGSPLSLECTVEGTSNPNLYWYRQAAGRGLQLLFYSVGIGQISSEVPQNLSASRPQDRQFILSSKKLLLSDSGFYLCAWTAWRSGDTQYFGPGTRLTVL.